This T cell receptor beta chain was sequenced during a study of molecular identifiers for immune sequencing clone quantification. This clonotype was recorded at least ten times. As yet, its antigen is unknown. Whole-study results and caveats: Clones above 20 RNA copies held over 97% of effector molecules, under 1% in naive cells. Should identical TCR molecules share a barcode, the sizes of highly expanded clones could be underestimated.

The V end was cut by 3 bases, the J end by 2 bases, with 12 bases between. The germline V gene encodes CDR1 ENHRY and CDR2 SYGVKD. The CDR3 consists of 15 residues. TCRdb reanalysed the PCR reads using MiXCR and keeps one entry per CDR3 protein. The sample has approximately 590,000 distinct CDR3 sequences; approximately 24% are singletons. As CD8+CD4-CCR7+CD45RA+ cells, naive CD8 T cells were sorted. The source is a human donor in good health. Some libraries in this study had Jurkat cell RNA spiked in. The chain combines TRBV10-3 with TRBJ2-3; perhaps TRBD2 as D (6 bases). Material for sequencing was naive CD8+ T cells from blood, with Jurkat cell RNA spiked in. As for subset: FACS-sorted CD8+CD4-CCR7+CD45RA+ naive T cells. The CDR3, as DNA: TGTGCCATCAGTGACGGGGGTCTTGTCACAGATACGCAGTATTTT. This encodes CAISDGGLVTDTQYF.